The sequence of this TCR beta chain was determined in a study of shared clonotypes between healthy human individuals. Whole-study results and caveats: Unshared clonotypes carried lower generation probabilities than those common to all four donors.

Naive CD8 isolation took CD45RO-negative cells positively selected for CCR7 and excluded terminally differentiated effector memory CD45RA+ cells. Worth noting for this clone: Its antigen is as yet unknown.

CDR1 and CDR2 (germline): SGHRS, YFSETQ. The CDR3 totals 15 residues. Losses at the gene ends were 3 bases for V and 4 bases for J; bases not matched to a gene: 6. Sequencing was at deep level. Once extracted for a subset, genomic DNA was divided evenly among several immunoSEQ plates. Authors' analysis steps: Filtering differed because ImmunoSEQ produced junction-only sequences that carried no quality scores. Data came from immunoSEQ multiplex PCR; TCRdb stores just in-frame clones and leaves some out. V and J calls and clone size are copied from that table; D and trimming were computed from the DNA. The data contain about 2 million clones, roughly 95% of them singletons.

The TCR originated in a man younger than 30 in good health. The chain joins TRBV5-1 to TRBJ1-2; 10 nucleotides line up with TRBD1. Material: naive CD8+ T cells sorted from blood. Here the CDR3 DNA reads TGCGCCAGCAGCTACCGACAGGGGGCGAGCTATGGCTACACCTTC. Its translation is CASSYRQGASYGYTF.